This T cell receptor (beta chain) was recovered during a study of T cell responses to AZD1222 COVID-19 vaccine. The repertoire was sequenced with immunoSEQ multiplex PCR; TCRdb's copy has only in-frame clones and lacks some. The repertoire consists of approximately 150,000 clones, with approximately 89% occurring once and the leading ten covering roughly 1.3%. The CDR3 contains 15 residues. Between the trimmed V and J ends, which lost 1 base and 0 bases, there was a span of 5 bases. From germline, CDR1 is SGHDT and CDR2 YYEEEE. This clone was seen a handful of times. The sample in question was peripheral blood, obtained 28 days after the second AZD1222 dose. The clonotype was recovered from an adult who received the AZD1222 COVID-19 vaccine. V and J are TRBV5-6 and TRBJ1-6, with a possible D match to TRBD1 (5 bases). The CDR3 spells CASSLRGSYNSPLHF. The CDR3 region has the DNA TGTGCCAGCAGCTTGAGGGGCTCCTATAATTCACCCCTCCACTTT.